This TCR beta chain emerged from a study of neurological immune-mediated disorders. General observations from the study: Multiple sclerosis patients had less TCR clonal expansion than even healthy controls, unlike HTLV-1-associated myelopathy.

Sample time point: longitudinal time-point 1 (baseline). Germline V gene sequence: CDR1 DFQATT, CDR2 SNEGSKA (reference sequence). V dropped 0 bases and J dropped 7; count of bases not matched to a gene: 7. The CDR3 length is 15 residues. This clonotype was seen repeatedly, ten times or more. Its antigen remains unidentified. MiXCR was run by TCRdb on the 5' RACE reads, yielding one entry per CDR3 protein. The data contain tens of thousands of distinct CDR3 sequences, 3% to 3.5% of them singletons. Sequencing used PBMCs. The chain employs TRBV20-1 and TRBJ1-4; 8 bases map to TRBD1. The sequence came from a woman aged 55-69 years with multiple sclerosis. CDR3 in DNA: TGCAGTGCTAGAGATACTGGGACAGGAGCTGAAAAACTGTTTTTT. Its protein product is CSARDTGTGAEKLFF.